What follows are 2 T cell receptor beta chains derived from one specimen sequenced in a study of identical twins. Each CDR3 protein gets one entry after TCRdb re-called the 5' RACE reads with MiXCR. The data contain 500,000 to 550,000 distinct CDR3 sequences, roughly 21% of them singletons. The sample was also reused in another study, on T cells expressing NK-cell markers.

Source material: CD4+ T cells sorted from blood. The origin of the receptors is a woman aged 18-29 years in good health.

This clonotype was seen more than once but under ten times. CDR3 sequence reads: CASSVETPQETQYF. Written as DNA, the CDR3 is TGTGCCAGCAGTGTCGAGACGCCACAAGAGACCCAGTACTTC. The chain recombines TRBV2 with TRBJ2-5; no reliable D call. V gave up 4 bases and J gave up 2 bases, with 11 bases separating them. CDR1 is SNHLY and CDR2 is FYNNEI in the germline V gene. The CDR3 has 14 amino acids.

The V call is TRBV10-3, the J call TRBJ2-3; TRBD2 matches at 9 bases. Trimming cost V 0 bases and J 7 bases; bases outside gene matches: 11. The germline CDR1 and CDR2 sequences are ENHRY and SYGVKD. The CDR3 has 17 amino acids. CDR3 coding DNA: TGTGCCATCAGTGAGTCGAACCGCGGGGGGGCTTTAAATACGCAGTATTTT. It specifies CAISESNRGGALNTQYF.